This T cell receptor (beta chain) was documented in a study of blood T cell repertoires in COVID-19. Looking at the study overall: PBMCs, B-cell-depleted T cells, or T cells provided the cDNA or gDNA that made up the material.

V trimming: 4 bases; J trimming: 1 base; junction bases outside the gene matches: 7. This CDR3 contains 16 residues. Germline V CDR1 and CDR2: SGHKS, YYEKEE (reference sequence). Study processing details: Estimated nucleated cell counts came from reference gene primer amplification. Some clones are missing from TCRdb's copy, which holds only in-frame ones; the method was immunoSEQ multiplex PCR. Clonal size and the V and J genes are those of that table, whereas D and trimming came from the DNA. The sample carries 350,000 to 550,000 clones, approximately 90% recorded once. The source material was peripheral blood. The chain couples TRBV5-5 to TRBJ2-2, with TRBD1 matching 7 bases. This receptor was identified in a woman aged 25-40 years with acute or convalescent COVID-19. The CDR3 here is CASSRRGTENTGELFF. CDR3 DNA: TGTGCCAGCAGCCGTAGGGGGACAGAGAACACCGGGGAGCTGTTTTTT.